This TCR beta chain was observed in a study of shared clonotypes between healthy human individuals. From germline, CDR1 is SNHLY and CDR2 FYNNEI. There are 16 residues in the CDR3. V was pared by 0 bases and J by 3 bases, with 6 bases of the junction left unmatched. Positive CCR7 selection of CD45RO-negative cells yielded the naive CD8 cells, and terminally differentiated effector memory CD45RA+ cells were excluded. TCRdb's copy holds only in-frame clones and misses some; the assay was immunoSEQ multiplex PCR. The sample contains roughly 2,000,000 clones, approximately 94% of which appear only once. The TCR sequence derives from a man between 18 and 29 years old in good health. This chain uses TRBV2 with TRBJ2-7; TRBD2 aligns across 9 bases. Specimen: naive CD8+ T cells sorted from blood. The CDR3 region has the DNA TGTGCCAGCAGTGAAGCGCTTCCAGCGGGGGGCTACGAGCAGTACTTC. This translates into CASSEALPAGGYEQYF.